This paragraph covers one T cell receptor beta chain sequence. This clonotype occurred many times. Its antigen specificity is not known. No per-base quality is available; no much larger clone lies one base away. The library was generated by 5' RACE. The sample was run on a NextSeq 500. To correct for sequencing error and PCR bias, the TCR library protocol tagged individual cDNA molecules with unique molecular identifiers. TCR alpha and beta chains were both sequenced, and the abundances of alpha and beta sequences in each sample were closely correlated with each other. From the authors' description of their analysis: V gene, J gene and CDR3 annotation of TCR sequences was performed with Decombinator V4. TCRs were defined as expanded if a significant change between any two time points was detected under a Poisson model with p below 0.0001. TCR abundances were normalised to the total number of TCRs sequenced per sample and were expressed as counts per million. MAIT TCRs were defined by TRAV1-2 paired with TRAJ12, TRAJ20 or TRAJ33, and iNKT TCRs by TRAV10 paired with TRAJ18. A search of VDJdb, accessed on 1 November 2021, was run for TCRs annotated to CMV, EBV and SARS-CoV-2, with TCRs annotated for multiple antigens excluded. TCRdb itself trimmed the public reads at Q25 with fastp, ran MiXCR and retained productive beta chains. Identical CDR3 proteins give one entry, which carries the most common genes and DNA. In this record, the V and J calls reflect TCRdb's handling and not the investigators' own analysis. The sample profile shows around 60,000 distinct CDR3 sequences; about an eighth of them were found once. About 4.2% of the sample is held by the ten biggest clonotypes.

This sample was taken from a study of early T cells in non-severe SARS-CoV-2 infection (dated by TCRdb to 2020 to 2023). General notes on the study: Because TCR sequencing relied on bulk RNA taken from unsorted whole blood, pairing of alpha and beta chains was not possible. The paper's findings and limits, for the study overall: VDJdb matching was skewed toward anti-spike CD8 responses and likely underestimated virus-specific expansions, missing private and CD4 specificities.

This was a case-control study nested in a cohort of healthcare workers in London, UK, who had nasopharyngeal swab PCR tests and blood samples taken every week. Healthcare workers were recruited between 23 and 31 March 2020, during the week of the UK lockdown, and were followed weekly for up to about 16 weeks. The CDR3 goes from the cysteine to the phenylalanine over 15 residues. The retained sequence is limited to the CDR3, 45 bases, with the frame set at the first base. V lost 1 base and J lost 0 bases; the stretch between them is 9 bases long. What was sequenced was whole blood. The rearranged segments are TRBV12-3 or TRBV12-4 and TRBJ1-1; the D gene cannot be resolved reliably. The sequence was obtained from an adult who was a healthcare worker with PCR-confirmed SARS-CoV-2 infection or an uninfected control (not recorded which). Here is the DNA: TGTGCCAGCAGTTTAGTGCAGGTTCTGAACACTGAAGCTTTCTTT. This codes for CASSLVQVLNTEAFF.